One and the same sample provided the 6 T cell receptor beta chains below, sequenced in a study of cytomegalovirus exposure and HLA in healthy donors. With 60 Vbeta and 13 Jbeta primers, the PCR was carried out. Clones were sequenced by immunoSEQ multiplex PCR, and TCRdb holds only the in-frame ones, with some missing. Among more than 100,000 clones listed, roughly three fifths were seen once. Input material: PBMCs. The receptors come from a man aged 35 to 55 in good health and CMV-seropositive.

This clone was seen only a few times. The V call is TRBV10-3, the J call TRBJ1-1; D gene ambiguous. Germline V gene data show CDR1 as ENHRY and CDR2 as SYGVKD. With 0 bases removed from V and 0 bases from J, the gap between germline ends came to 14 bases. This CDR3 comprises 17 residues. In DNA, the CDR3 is TGTGCCATCAGTGAGTCGAATCTAGTAGGTTTGAACACTGAAGCTTTCTTT. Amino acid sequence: CAISESNLVGLNTEAFF.

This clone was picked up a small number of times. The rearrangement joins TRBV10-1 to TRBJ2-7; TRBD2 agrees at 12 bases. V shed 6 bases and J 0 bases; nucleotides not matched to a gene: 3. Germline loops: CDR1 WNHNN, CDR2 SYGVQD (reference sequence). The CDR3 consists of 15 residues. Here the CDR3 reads CASRGLAGSSYEQYF. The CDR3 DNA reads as TGCGCCAGCAGAGGACTAGCGGGGAGCTCCTACGAGCAGTACTTC.

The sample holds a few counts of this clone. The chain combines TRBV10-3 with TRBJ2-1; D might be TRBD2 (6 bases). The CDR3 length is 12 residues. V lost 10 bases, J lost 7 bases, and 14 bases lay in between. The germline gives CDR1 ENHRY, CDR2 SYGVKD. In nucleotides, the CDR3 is TGTGCCACGTATAGCGGTCTTAATGAGCAGTTCTTC. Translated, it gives CATYSGLNEQFF.

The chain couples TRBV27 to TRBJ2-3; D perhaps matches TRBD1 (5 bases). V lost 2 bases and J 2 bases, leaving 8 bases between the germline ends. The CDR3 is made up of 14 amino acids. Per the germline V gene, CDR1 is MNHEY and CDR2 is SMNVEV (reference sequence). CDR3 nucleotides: TGTGCCAGCAGTTTAGTCAGGGACACAGATACGCAGTATTTT. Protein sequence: CASSLVRDTDTQYF.

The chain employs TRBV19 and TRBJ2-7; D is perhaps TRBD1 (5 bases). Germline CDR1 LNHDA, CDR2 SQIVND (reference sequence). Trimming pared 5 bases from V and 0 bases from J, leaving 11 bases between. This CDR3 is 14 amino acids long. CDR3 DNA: TGTGCCAGTAGTTTACAGGTGAGCTCCTACGAGCAGTACTTC. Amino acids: CASSLQVSSYEQYF.

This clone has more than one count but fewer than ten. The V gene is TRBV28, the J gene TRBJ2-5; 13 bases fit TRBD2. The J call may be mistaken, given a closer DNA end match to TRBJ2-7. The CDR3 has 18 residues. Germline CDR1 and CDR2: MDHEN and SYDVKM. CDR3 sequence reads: CASRGQIWTSGGTYEQYF. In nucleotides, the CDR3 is TGTGCCAGCAGGGGACAGATCTGGACTAGCGGGGGAACCTACGAGCAGTACTTC.